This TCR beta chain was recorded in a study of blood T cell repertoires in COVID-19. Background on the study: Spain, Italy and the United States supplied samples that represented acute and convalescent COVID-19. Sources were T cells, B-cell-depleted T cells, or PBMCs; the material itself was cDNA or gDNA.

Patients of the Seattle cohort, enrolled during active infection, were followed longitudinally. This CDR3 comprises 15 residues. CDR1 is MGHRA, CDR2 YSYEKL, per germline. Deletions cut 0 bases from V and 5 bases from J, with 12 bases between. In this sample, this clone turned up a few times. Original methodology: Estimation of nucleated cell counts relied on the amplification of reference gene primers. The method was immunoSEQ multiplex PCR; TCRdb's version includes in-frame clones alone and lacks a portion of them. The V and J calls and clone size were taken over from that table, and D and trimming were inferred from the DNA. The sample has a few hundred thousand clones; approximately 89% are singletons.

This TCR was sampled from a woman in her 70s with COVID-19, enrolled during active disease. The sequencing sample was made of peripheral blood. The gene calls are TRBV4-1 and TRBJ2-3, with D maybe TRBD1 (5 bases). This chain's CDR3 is CASSQDSGFGDTQYF. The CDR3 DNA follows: TGCGCCAGCAGCCAAGATTCAGGGTTTGGAGATACGCAGTATTTT.